This TCR beta chain was obtained from a study of PD-L1 blockade in urothelial cancer. The CDR3 covers 15 residues. Germline assignment: CDR1 LNHNV and CDR2 YYDKDF (reference sequence). Trimming took 3 bases from V and 5 from J; bases not matched to a gene: 5. Stated time point: pretreatment peripheral blood. TCRdb's table, derived via immunoSEQ multiplex PCR, lists solely in-frame clones and lacks some. This sample has around 45,000 clones, with around 81% found just once. The material was PBMCs, obtained around atezolizumab (anti-PD-L1) treatment. The TCR was taken from a man aged 60-69 years with urothelial cancer. The chain couples TRBV15 to TRBJ1-5; TRBD1 matches at 9 bases. The DNA of the CDR3 is TGTGCCACCAGCAGCGGGGACAGGGCGTATCAGCCCCAGCATTTT. Its protein product is CATSSGDRAYQPQHF.